This TCR beta chain is from a study of vaccination effects on CD4 cells after COVID-19. On this clone: Its antigen remains unidentified.

Method: immunoSEQ multiplex PCR; TCRdb's copy keeps in-frame clones and lacks some. The sample holds roughly 30,000 clones; about 71% are singletons and the top ten take about 4%. Cultured cells yielded isolated CD4+ T cells after about ten days. The CDR3 loop spans 17 amino acids. V gave up 2 bases and J gave up 8 bases; unmatched junction bases: 12. In germline, CDR1 is SGHNT, CDR2 YENEEA. The input for sequencing was CD4+ T cells from PBMCs cultured without peptide, taken before COVID-19 vaccination. The TCR was taken from a human donor who received a COVID-19 vaccine. The V and J genes are TRBV11-3 and TRBJ2-1; 10 bases line up with TRBD2. CDR3 sequence reads: CASSLSVSAGGPDEQFF. The CDR3, as DNA: TGTGCCAGCAGCTTAAGTGTCTCAGCGGGAGGGCCCGATGAGCAGTTCTTC.